This TCR beta chain was recorded in a study of cytomegalovirus exposure and HLA in healthy donors (dated by TCRdb to 2016 to 2017). The study in broad terms: An earlier analysis of a few hundred of the donors reported 276 Gb of sequence data and 95 million to 140 million unique TCR beta sequences obtained from about 200 million T cells. All discovery cohort repertoires had been generated using a single sequencing platform. A separate validation cohort of roughly 120 different subjects was used in addition to the roughly 700-subject first cohort. A later analysis re-examined previously published TCR beta repertoires from roughly 650 donors and added high-resolution HLA genotyping to investigate patterns of TCR occurrence. Around 320 gigabases of sequencing data and tens of millions of unique TCR sequences were included in an early release covering over 600 HLA-typed donors. Across about 370 genotyped donors of the cohort, an average of approximately 240,000 unique TCR beta nucleotide sequences per donor were sequenced, and 15% to 20% of those sequences were non-productive. Rather than drawing on any new phenotypic data, the later analysis identified candidate immune exposures from TCR beta sequences and the way those sequences occurred across donors. The study combined high-throughput TCR immunosequencing, statistical association of individual TCRs with disease status, and machine learning to predict cytomegalovirus infection status. Because of strong linkage in the cohort, roughly five DR-DQ haplotypes were treated as single units for association and clustering. In a later genetic analysis, genome-wide SNP genotypes for about three fifths of the roughly 670 donors were used, and that subset was treated as a discovery cohort. The number of typed donors differed by locus: about 629-630 for A, B, C, DRB1 and DQB1; approximately 520 for DQA1; around 580 for DPA1; and roughly 470 for DPB1. HLA typing included class I and class II loci at four-digit resolution. The study was designed to test whether signatures of past pathogen exposure could be identified by cataloging public T cell receptors. An earlier analysis of around 580 of the donors used high-throughput TCR beta sequencing to judge whether each TCR beta V gene segment behaved as functional or pseudogenic. Donor age, sex, ethnicity and CMV serostatus were compiled alongside the repertoire data. Among the roughly 400 genotyped donors, around 81% belonged to the genetic ancestry cluster associated with self-reported Caucasian donors. The study used immunosequencing to profile the T cell repertoires of about 670 subjects and linked those repertoires to cytomegalovirus serostatus. The research as a whole found: A few of the identified cytomegalovirus-associated TCR beta chains were confirmed in vitro to be specific for cytomegalovirus antigens. Presence/absence analyses assumed roughly uniform sequencing depth across donors, an assumption that may not hold. This cohort had only TCR beta chains sequenced, and the lack of alpha or paired-chain data limited which features could be detected. It was suggested by the authors that the approach could potentially be generalized to other disease states and immunological phenotypes. The only immune exposure information available for the cohort was CMV serostatus. Most CMV-associated TCR beta chains appeared to be HLA-restricted in a later analysis, and the HLA associations seemed to be driven largely by CMV exposure. According to a later analysis, parvovirus B19, influenza, CMV and Epstein-Barr virus appeared linked to several top co-occurrence clusters. Across donors, most TCR sequences were observed very rarely, whereas some public TCRs were present in many individuals. A later genetic analysis reported fewer N-insertions in productive TCRs among donors in an Asian-associated ancestry cluster than the approximately 700-donor mean. Compared with equally common non-associated chains, HLA-associated TCR beta chains in a later analysis were more clonally expanded and had lower generation probabilities. In a later analysis, TCR association rates were found to vary across HLA loci, with the most associated TCRs seen for DRB1 alleles and the fewest for HLA-C alleles. When HLA alleles, especially DR and DQ, strongly co-occurred, attributing TCR associations to individual alleles was difficult. At a false discovery rate of 0.05, a later analysis linked under 20,000 TCR beta sequences to specific HLA alleles. Linkage disequilibrium might explain the correlated functional status among segregating V segments, but an unknown experimental factor could not be excluded. In both the original and validation cohorts, the classifier was reported to diagnose cytomegalovirus status with high specificity and sensitivity. In an earlier analysis of about 600 of the donors, most TCR beta V segments appeared in productive rearrangements about 87% or about 30% of the time, broadly matching IMGT annotations. The study gave a list of roughly 150 TCR beta chains associated with cytomegalovirus. About 17 rarely observed V segments, including chromosome 9 orphons, were excluded from the earlier analysis of approximately 600 of the donors because counts were too low. A later genetic analysis associated a missense DCLRE1C variant with V-gene and J-gene trimming of TCR beta chains, and an independent cohort replicated the association. The 87-base-pair reads could not distinguish some IMGT-functional V segments, including TRBV6-2 and TRBV6-3, so those segments were excluded. Because some donors lacked HLA typing at each locus, the association tests relied only on the typed subset. A cluster of highly shared sequence variants was judged likely to represent a technical artifact of the sequencing pipeline. A further reported finding was that TCR beta sequences accurately predicted the HLA-A and HLA-B alleles for most subjects in the first cohort.

To note about this clone: No antigen is known for it. Nothing much larger sits one base from this clone, and base qualities are not available.

The cohort consisted of 670 or so healthy bone marrow donors. At the time of sampling, every cohort member was nominally healthy, though immune exposures that went unrecorded were likely present. The donor was CMV seropositive and belonged to the group of more than 250 seropositive cohort members. A peripheral blood sample was provided by each donor, and peripheral blood mononuclear cells were used for TCR beta sequencing. Genomic DNA extraction from the blood cell samples was performed with the Qiagen DNeasy Blood Extraction Kit. Receptors were amplified or captured by the immunoSEQ multiplex PCR assay. A mixture of 60 forward primers for TCR Vbeta segments and 13 reverse primers for TCR Jbeta segments was used in the multiplex PCR. A multiplex PCR assay on genomic DNA amplified the CDR3 region of rearranged TCR beta genes. Amplified TCR beta libraries were sequenced as 87-base-pair reads on the Illumina HiSeq System. Per the source publication's procedure: A later analysis counted approximately 84 million unique TCR beta chains across the 666 repertoires, and roughly 11 million of these chains were shared by at least two donors. Raw reads were error-corrected and collapsed into unique sequences with a nearest-neighbor algorithm that merged closely related sequences to remove PCR and sequencing errors. CDR3 sequences were aligned to IMGT reference sequences to assign V, D and J gene segments. For a sequence to be retained, a match of at least six nucleotides to both a V gene segment and a J gene segment was required. Rearrangements were classified as productive when the CDR3 lacked stop codons and remained in frame with V and J, and all other rearrangements were classified as non-productive. CDR3 was defined according to IMGT convention as the region running from the second conserved V-encoded cysteine to the conserved J-encoded phenylalanine. In an earlier analysis of more than 550 of the donors, sequences lacking an unambiguous match to a single V gene segment were excluded. In an earlier analysis of several hundred of the donors, a V segment was called functional when productive rearrangements were above 56.7%, and segregating when the standard deviation between donors exceeded 5%. To diagnose cytomegalovirus status from the catalog of TCR beta chain sequences, a statistical classification framework was built. V and J gene assignment, in a later analysis, came from comparing TCR nucleotide sequences with IMGT/GENE-DB human TR gene sequences. A later analysis assigned CDR3 sequences and most-parsimonious VDJ recombination scenarios with the TCRdist pipeline. In a later analysis, each TCR beta chain was defined by its CDR3 amino acid sequence together with its V-gene family, and reads without a unique V-gene family were excluded. As a way to deal with suspected cross-contamination and a sequencing artifact, a later analysis dropped approximately 570 nucleotide sequences that were highly shared and had low generation probability. In a later analysis, a clonal expansion index was calculated for each public chain from normalized within-repertoire ranks of inferred template counts. In a later analysis, generation probabilities were computed with a VDJ recombination model fitted to out-of-frame rearrangements, and the resulting probabilities were checked against IGoR. In a later analysis, TCR-TCR, TCR-HLA and TCR-CMV co-occurrence was scored with hypergeometric tests, and a repertoire-size bias correction was applied to TCR pairs. To estimate false discovery rates, a later analysis permuted the HLA or CMV assignments 20 times. In a later analysis, co-occurring TCRs were grouped using DBSCAN, with TCRdist sequence similarity added in when clustering inside HLA-allele-positive subsets. Repertoires with fewer than 30,000 or more than 120,000 public chains, plus five repertoires with anomalous nucleotide sharing, were excluded from co-occurrence clustering. TCRdb stores this immuneACCESS table with in-frame sequences only. Part of the clones is absent; in the studies checked, under half of the shortfall reflects unresolved V genes, and no reason is known for the rest. The V and J calls and clone size were taken over from that table, and D and trimming were inferred from the DNA. The sample table shows over 150,000 clones, and nearly 80% are seen once. The ten largest account for 9.5% to 10% of the sample.

Taken from the germline V gene, the CDR1 and CDR2 loops are SQVTM and ANQGSEA. Counted from cysteine to phenylalanine, this CDR3 has 15 amino acids. The sequence is cut down to CDR3 DNA, 45 bases in frame from base 1. The sequenced sample consisted of PBMCs. The TCR comes from a young man in good health and CMV-seropositive. The chain uses TRBV29-1 and TRBJ2-5, and TRBD1 matches 12 of the central bases. The end of the DNA aligns better with TRBJ2-7, so the J call may be wrong. The CDR3 loop reads CSVEPGTGGSSEQYF. The DNA reads as follows: TGCAGCGTTGAACCTGGGACAGGGGGCTCATCCGAGCAGTACTTC.